This passage covers 22 T cell receptor beta chains from one sample sequenced in a study of neurological immune-mediated disorders. TCRdb reanalysed the 5' RACE reads using MiXCR and keeps one entry per CDR3 protein. The sample yields approximately 50,000 distinct CDR3 sequences, roughly 3.5% seen once. The sample consisted of PBMCs. Receptors originate from a young man with multiple sclerosis.

By share, this clonotype ranks as medium-sized. The chain combines TRBV5-1 with TRBJ2-3, with D hard to call. Germline assignment: CDR1 SGHRS and CDR2 YFSETQ. V lost 6 bases, J lost 2 bases, and 16 bases lay in between. The CDR3 runs to 15 residues. CDR3 nucleotides: TGCGCCAGCATTAATTTGCCTATTAACACAGATACGCAGTATTTT. Translating gives CASINLPINTDTQYF.

This clonotype has just a few counts. One end of the junction varies from germline; a read error may be responsible. The rearrangement links TRBV28 to TRBJ1-5, with D unclear. From germline, CDR1 is MDHEN and CDR2 SYDVKM. The CDR3 covers 13 residues. DNA of the CDR3: TGTGCCAGCAGGGACTCTAGCAATCAGCCCCAGAATTTT. This sequence encodes CASRDSSNQPQNF.

In its sample, this clonotype was seen many times. The chain uses TRBV20-1 and TRBJ2-7; a weak D match, TRBD2 (5 bases). Germline assignment: CDR1 DFQATT and CDR2 SNEGSKA (reference sequence). V was cut by 6 bases and J by 0 bases, with 21 bases left in between. This CDR3 region has 16 residues. This CDR3 is CSAGVGPNSLSYEQYF. The CDR3 DNA reads as TGCAGTGCGGGAGTGGGCCCTAACAGCCTCTCCTACGAGCAGTACTTC.

This clonotype was detected many times. The J gene is TRBJ1-2, the V gene TRBV4-1; no firm D call. Trimming removed 3 bases at V and 5 bases at J, with 4 bases between. Germline loops: CDR1 MGHRA, CDR2 YSYEKL. CDR3 length equals 11 residues. The CDR3 here is CASSQEYGYTF. The CDR3 DNA reads TGCGCCAGCAGCCAGGAGTATGGCTACACCTTC.

This clonotype appeared many times. The rearrangement uses TRBV20-1 and TRBJ1-4, with TRBD1 identical over 8 bases. The CDR3 is 15 amino acids. With 3 bases clipped from V and 4 bases from J, the junction kept 7 bases outside the gene matches. CDR1 and CDR2 (germline): DFQATT, SNEGSKA (reference sequence). CDR3 loop: CSASSVDRGNEKLFF. CDR3 nucleotide sequence: TGCAGTGCTAGTTCGGTAGACAGGGGTAATGAAAAACTGTTTTTT.

A remark on this clonotype: A read error is possible here, since a much larger clone lies one base away. The CDR3 sequence is CASSTGQRSGNTIYF. The DNA for the CDR3 is TGCGCCAGCAGCACGGGACAGAGATCTGGAAACACCATATATTTT. V is TRBV5-1 and J is TRBJ1-3; 7 positions agree with TRBD1. The CDR3 covers 15 residues. V lost 4 bases, J lost 1 base, and 5 bases stayed unmatched. In germline, CDR1 is SGHRS, CDR2 YFSETQ.

In its sample, this clonotype was seen many times. The V call is TRBV27, the J call TRBJ1-1; 7 nucleotides match TRBD1. The trim removed 3 bases at V and 3 bases at J, leaving 1 base unmatched. The CDR3 is 13 amino acids. Per germline, CDR1 MNHEY and CDR2 SMNVEV (reference sequence). Here the CDR3 reads CASSLDRYTEAFF. CDR3 DNA sequence: TGTGCCAGCAGTTTGGACAGGTACACTGAAGCTTTCTTT.

The gene calls are TRBV18 and TRBJ2-3; 9 bases agree with TRBD2. From germline, CDR1 is KGHSH and CDR2 LQKENI. V lost 2 bases to trimming and J lost 4 bases; unmatched junction nucleotides: 4. This CDR3 has 15 residues. The DNA of the CDR3 is TGTGCCAGCTCACCAGCTAGCGGGATCGCAGATACGCAGTATTTT. This gives the protein CASSPASGIADTQYF.

This clonotype has a count of ten or more. V usage is TRBV5-6 and J usage is TRBJ1-2; TRBD1 matches at 7 bases. This CDR3 is built from 12 residues. Trimming cost V 4 bases and J 7 bases; bases outside gene matches: 4. The germline CDR1 and CDR2 sequences are SGHDT and YYEEEE. CDR3 residues: CASSLDRVGYTF. The CDR3 coding sequence is TGTGCCAGCAGCCTAGACAGGGTTGGCTACACCTTC.

At least ten counts were recorded for this clonotype. The V gene is TRBV20-1, the J gene TRBJ1-5; D is perhaps TRBD1 (5 bases). Germline V gene data show CDR1 as DFQATT and CDR2 as SNEGSKA (reference sequence). V was cut by 7 bases and J by 2 bases, with 9 bases left in between. The CDR3 is 12 residues long. CDR3 in amino acids: CSGGQGNQPQHF. Written as DNA, the CDR3 is TGCAGTGGGGGCCAAGGCAATCAGCCCCAGCATTTT.

There are many counts of this clonotype. The rearrangement uses TRBV28 and TRBJ2-3; 9 bases match TRBD1. The length of the CDR3 is 15 residues. Trimming at V came to 7 bases and at J to 1 base, leaving 6 bases not matched to a gene. Per the germline V gene, CDR1 is MDHEN and CDR2 is SYDVKM. The CDR3 sequence: CASTYRGQGTDTQYF. The DNA of the CDR3 is TGTGCCAGCACCTACAGGGGGCAAGGCACAGATACGCAGTATTTT.

In this sample, this clonotype turned up many times. The V and J genes are TRBV5-1 and TRBJ1-4, with D possibly being TRBD1 (6 bases). Trimming pared 4 bases from V and 5 bases from J, leaving 27 bases between. The CDR3 consists of 19 residues. Germline assignment: CDR1 SGHRS and CDR2 YFSETQ. For the CDR3, the DNA is TGCGCCAGCAGCCCCGGTGGGATCAACAACCCCCAGGGGAATGAAAAACTGTTTTTT. This translates into CASSPGGINNPQGNEKLFF.

This clonotype has at least ten counts. The J gene is TRBJ2-2, the V gene TRBV3-1, with D perhaps TRBD1 or TRBD2 (6 bases each). V dropped 2 bases and J dropped 4 bases, with 8 bases sitting between them. The CDR3 has 14 residues. Germline lookup yields CDR1 LGHDT and CDR2 YNNKEL (reference sequence). The DNA of the CDR3 is TGTGCCAGCAGCCAAAGGGGGGCCACCGGGGAGCTGTTTTTT. This codes for CASSQRGATGELFF.

This clonotype has ten or more counts. The chain has TRBV6-5 and TRBJ2-3; 7 bases are a match to TRBD1. In germline, CDR1 is MNHEY, CDR2 SVGAGI. The CDR3 spans 14 residues. With V trimmed by 6 bases and J by 2 bases, 5 bases remained unmatched. CDR3 residues: CASSRQGSTDTQYF. CDR3 DNA: TGTGCCAGCAGCCGACAGGGCTCCACAGATACGCAGTATTTT.

The chain employs TRBV19 and TRBJ1-3; no clear D. V dropped 8 bases and J dropped 0 bases, with 11 bases sitting between them. Germline CDR1 LNHDA, CDR2 SQIVND (reference sequence). The CDR3 covers 14 residues. The CDR3 nucleotides are TGTGCCAGTGAATTTACAACCTCTGGAAACACCATATATTTT. It encodes CASEFTTSGNTIYF. Based on the CDR3 plus reference TRBV19 and TRBJ1-3, the full variable domain is DGGITQSPKYLFRKEGQNVTLSCEQNLNHDAMYWYRQDPGQGLRLIYYSQIVNDFQKGDIAEGYSVSREKKESFPLTVTSAQKNPTAFYLCASEFTTSGNTIYFGEGSWLTVV.

The table lists this clonotype with many counts. This chain joins TRBV3-1 and TRBJ1-1, with D possibly matching TRBD1 (6 bases). CDR3 size: 14 residues. Trimming stripped 5 bases from V and 2 bases from J, with 12 bases between. CDR1 LGHDT and CDR2 YNNKEL come from the germline V gene (reference sequence). The CDR3 DNA reads as TGTGCCAGCAGCACGCGACAGGACAACACTGAAGCTTTCTTT. Translation: CASSTRQDNTEAFF.

This clonotype was seen ten or more times. The chain joins TRBV20-1 to TRBJ1-1; weak D call: TRBD1 (5 bases). The V end was cut by 0 bases, the J end by 1 base, with 6 bases between. This CDR3 is 13 amino acids long. Germline V gene data show CDR1 as DFQATT and CDR2 as SNEGSKA (reference sequence). This CDR3 is CSAREGENTEAFF. DNA of the CDR3: TGCAGTGCTAGAGAAGGGGAGAACACTGAAGCTTTCTTT.

This clonotype came up a few times. At one end the junction does not follow the germline gene, possibly because of a read error. This sequence joins TRBV28 and TRBJ1-6; 10 nucleotides agree with TRBD1. CDR1 and CDR2 from the germline V gene are MDHEN and SYDVKM. The CDR3 spans 15 residues. DNA of the CDR3: TGTGCCAGCAGTTTGGGGGACAGGGGAAATTCACCCCTCAACTTT. It translates to CASSLGDRGNSPLNF.

This clonotype was observed many times. V usage is TRBV6-4 and J usage is TRBJ2-1, with a weak D call TRBD1 (6 bases). Germline V gene lookup returns CDR1 MRHNA and CDR2 SNTAGT. The V end was cut by 6 bases, the J end by 7 bases, with 19 bases between. The CDR3 contains 15 residues. The CDR3 sequence is CASSSGESGSNEQFF. DNA of the CDR3: TGTGCCAGCAGCTCAGGGGAGTCGGGGTCAAATGAGCAGTTCTTC.

This clonotype was recorded at least ten times. V is TRBV20-1 and J is TRBJ2-5, with 10 nucleotides matching TRBD2. CDR1 and CDR2 from the germline V gene are DFQATT and SNEGSKA (reference sequence). CDR3 size: 14 residues. With V trimmed by 6 bases and J by 5 bases, 9 bases remained unmatched. CDR3 loop: CSALLLAGDETQYF. The CDR3 region has the DNA TGCAGTGCGTTACTCCTAGCGGGAGATGAGACCCAGTACTTC.

This chain connects TRBV20-1 to TRBJ2-1; 10 bases line up with TRBD2. The V gene's germline CDR1 is DFQATT and CDR2 SNEGSKA (reference sequence). J lost 5 bases, V lost 0 bases, and 7 bases had no gene match. The CDR3 consists of 16 residues. The CDR3 protein is CSARDYGAGGHNEQFF. CDR3 in DNA: TGCAGTGCTAGAGATTATGGAGCGGGGGGGCACAATGAGCAGTTCTTC.

There are many counts of this clonotype. The chain uses TRBV20-1 and TRBJ1-5; 7 bases match TRBD1. CDR3 length equals 14 residues. In germline, CDR1 is DFQATT, CDR2 SNEGSKA (reference sequence). V dropped 3 bases and J dropped 3; count of bases not matched to a gene: 5. In DNA form, the CDR3 reads TGCAGTGCTAGGACAGGGCGTCCCAATCAGCCCCAGCATTTT. This gives the protein CSARTGRPNQPQHF.